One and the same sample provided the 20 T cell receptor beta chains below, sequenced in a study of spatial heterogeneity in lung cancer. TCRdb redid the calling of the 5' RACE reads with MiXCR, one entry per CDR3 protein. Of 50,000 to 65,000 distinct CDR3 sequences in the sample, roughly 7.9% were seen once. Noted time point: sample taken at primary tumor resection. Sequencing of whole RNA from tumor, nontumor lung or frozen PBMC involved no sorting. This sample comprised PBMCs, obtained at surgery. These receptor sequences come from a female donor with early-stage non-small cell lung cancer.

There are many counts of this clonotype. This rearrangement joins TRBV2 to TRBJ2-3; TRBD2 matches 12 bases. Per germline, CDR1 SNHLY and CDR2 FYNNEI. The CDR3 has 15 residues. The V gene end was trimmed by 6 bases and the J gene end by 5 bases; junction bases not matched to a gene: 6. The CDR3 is CASSRLAGDIDTQYF. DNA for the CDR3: TGTGCCAGCAGCAGACTAGCGGGGGATATAGATACGCAGTATTTT.

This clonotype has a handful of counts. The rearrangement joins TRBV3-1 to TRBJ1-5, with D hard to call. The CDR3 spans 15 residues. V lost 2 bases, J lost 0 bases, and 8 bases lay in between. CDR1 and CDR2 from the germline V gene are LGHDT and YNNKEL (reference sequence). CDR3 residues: CASSQTQISNQPQHF. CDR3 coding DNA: TGTGCCAGCAGCCAAACACAGATTAGCAATCAGCCCCAGCATTTT.

As DNA, the CDR3 is TGCGCCAGCAGCTCGAGGGGGGGCGAAGAGACCCAGTACTTC. Its translation: CASSSRGGEETQYF. The chain has TRBV5-1 and TRBJ2-5; perhaps TRBD2 as D (7 bases). Trimming shortened V by 3 bases and J by 3 bases, and 12 bases separated the two germline ends. Per the germline V gene, CDR1 is SGHRS and CDR2 is YFSETQ. The CDR3 covers 14 residues.

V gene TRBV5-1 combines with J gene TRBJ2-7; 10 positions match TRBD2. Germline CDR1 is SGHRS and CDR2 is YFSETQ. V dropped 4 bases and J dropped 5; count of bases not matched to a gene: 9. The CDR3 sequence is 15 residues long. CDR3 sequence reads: CASSPGRLAGDEQYF. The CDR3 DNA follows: TGCGCCAGCAGCCCAGGACGGCTAGCGGGAGACGAGCAGTACTTC.

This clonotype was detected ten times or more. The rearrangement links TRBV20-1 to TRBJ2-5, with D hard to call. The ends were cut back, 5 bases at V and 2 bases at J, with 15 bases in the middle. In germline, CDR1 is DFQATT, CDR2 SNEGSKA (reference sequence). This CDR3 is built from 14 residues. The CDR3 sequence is CSAPETGRQETQYF. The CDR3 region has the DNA TGCAGTGCTCCTGAAACGGGTCGACAAGAGACCCAGTACTTC.

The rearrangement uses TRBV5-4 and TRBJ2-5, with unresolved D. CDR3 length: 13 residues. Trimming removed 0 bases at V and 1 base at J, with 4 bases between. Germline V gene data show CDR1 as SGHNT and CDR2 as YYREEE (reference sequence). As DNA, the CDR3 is TGTGCCAGCAGCTTGGACGCCCAAGAGACCCAGTACTTC. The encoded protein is CASSLDAQETQYF.

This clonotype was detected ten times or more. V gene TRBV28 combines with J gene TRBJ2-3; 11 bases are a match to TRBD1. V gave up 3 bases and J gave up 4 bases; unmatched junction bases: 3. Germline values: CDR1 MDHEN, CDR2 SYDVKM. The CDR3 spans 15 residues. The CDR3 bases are TGTGCCAGCAGTTTGGGGGGACAGGGGGCAGATACGCAGTATTTT. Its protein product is CASSLGGQGADTQYF.

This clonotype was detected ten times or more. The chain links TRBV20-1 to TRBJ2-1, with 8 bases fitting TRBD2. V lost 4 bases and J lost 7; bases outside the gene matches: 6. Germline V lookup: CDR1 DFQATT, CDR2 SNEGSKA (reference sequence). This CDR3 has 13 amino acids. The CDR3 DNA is TGCAGTGCTAAGCGGGAGTTTTTGAATGAGCAGTTCTTC. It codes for CSAKREFLNEQFF.

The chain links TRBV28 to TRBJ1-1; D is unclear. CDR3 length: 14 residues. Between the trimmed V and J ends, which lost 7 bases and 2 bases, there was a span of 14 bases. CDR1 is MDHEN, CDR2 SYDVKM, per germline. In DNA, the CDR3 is TGTGCCAGCAAAATCCCGGTAACAAACACTGAAGCTTTCTTT. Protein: CASKIPVTNTEAFF.

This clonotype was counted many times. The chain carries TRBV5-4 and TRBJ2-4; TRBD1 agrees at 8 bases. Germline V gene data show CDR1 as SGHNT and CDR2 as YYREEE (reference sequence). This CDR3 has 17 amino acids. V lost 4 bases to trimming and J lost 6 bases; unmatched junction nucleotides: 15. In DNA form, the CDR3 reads TGTGCCAGCAGCGGAACGACAGGGGACGATAACGGAAACATTCAGTACTTC. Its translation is CASSGTTGDDNGNIQYF.

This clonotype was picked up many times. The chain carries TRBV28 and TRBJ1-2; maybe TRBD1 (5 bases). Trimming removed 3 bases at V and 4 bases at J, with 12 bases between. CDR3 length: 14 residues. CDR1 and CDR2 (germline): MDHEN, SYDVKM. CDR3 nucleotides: TGTGCCAGCAGTTTCAAACAGGCCCGCTATGGCTACACCTTC. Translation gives CASSFKQARYGYTF.

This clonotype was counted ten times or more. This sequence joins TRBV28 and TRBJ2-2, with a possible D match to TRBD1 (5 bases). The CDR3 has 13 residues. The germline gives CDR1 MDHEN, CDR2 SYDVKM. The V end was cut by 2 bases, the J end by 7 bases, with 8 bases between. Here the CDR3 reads CASSLKGHGELFF. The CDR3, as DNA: TGTGCCAGCAGTTTAAAGGGGCACGGGGAGCTGTTTTTT.

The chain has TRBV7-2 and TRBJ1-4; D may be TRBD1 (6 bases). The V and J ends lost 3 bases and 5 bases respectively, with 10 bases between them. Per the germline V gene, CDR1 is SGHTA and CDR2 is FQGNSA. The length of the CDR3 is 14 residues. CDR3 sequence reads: CASSLNRVNEKLFF. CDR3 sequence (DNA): TGTGCCAGCAGCTTGAACAGGGTGAATGAAAAACTGTTTTTT.

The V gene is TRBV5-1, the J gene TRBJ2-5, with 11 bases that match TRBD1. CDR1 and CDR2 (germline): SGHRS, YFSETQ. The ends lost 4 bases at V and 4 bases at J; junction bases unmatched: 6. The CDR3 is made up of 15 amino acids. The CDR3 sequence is CASSPRTGGTETQYF. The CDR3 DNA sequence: TGCGCCAGCAGCCCGCGGACAGGGGGCACAGAGACCCAGTACTTC.

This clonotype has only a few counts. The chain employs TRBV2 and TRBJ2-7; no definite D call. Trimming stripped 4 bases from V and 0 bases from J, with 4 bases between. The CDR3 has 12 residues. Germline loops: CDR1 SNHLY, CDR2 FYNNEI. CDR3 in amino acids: CASSASSYEQYF. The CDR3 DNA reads TGTGCCAGCAGTGCCAGCTCCTACGAGCAGTACTTC.

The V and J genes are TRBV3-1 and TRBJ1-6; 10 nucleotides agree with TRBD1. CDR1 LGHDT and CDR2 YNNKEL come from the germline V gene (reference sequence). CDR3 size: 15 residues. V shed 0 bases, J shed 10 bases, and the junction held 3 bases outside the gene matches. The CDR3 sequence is CASSQEWDRGSPLHF. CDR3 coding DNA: TGTGCCAGCAGCCAAGAGTGGGACAGGGGATCACCCCTCCACTTT.

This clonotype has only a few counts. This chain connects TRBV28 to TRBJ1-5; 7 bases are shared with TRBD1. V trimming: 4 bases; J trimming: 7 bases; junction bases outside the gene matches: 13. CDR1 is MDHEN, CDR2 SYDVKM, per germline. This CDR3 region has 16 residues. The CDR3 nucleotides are TGTGCCAGCAGTTCTCTCCTGACAGGGAGGAAACAGCCCCAGCATTTT. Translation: CASSSLLTGRKQPQHF.

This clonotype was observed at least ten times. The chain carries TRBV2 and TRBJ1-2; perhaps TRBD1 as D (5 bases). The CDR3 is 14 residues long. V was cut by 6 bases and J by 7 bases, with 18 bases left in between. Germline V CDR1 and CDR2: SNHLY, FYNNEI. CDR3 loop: CASSVDSRQGGYTF. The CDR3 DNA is TGTGCCAGCAGCGTCGACAGTCGTCAGGGTGGCTACACCTTC.

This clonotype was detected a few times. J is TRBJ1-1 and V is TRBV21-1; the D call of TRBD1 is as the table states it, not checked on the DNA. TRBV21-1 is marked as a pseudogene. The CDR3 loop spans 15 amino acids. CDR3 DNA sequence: TGTGCCAGACCCACGGGCCAGACTTTGAACACTGAAGCTTTCTTT. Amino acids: CARPTGQTLNTEAFF.

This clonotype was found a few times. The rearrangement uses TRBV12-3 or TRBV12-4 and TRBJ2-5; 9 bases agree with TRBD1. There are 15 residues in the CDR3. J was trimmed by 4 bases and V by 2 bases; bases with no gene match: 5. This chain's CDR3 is CASSLHRGRGETQYF. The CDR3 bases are TGTGCCAGCAGTTTACACAGGGGGCGCGGAGAGACCCAGTACTTC.